Sequencing of this T cell receptor beta chain was carried out in a study of CD8 T cells in ankylosing spondylitis. As to this clonotype: Its cognate antigen is unknown.

In TCRdb, the 5' RACE reads were re-called with MiXCR into one record per CDR3 protein. The sample includes roughly 220,000 distinct CDR3 sequences, approximately 16% of them seen just once. Study-wide results and caveats: A motif of 7 to 9 highly homologous TCR beta variants was seen as apparently characteristic of ankylosing spondylitis blood.

V lost 5 bases, J lost 3 bases, and 4 bases stayed unmatched. The CDR3 is 14 residues long. Germline lookup yields CDR1 SGHTA and CDR2 FQGTGA. The origin of this receptor is a male donor with ankylosing spondylitis. Sequenced: blood, either unsorted or a sorted T cell fraction (not recorded which). V is TRBV7-3 and J is TRBJ2-7, with TRBD2 identical over 10 bases. CDR3 DNA sequence: TGTGCCAGCAGCCTACTAGCGGGGCGCTACGAGCAGTACTTC. This codes for CASSLLAGRYEQYF.